The clone carrying this T cell receptor (beta chain) was seen more than once but under ten times. What it recognizes is unknown. The sample is drawn from a study of cytomegalovirus exposure and HLA in healthy donors. Whole-study context: Among the approximately 370 donors who were genotyped, 81% fell in the genetic ancestry cluster that is associated with self-reported Caucasian donors.

PCR primers comprised 60 Vbeta and 13 Jbeta primers. Libraries were prepared by immunoSEQ multiplex PCR; TCRdb keeps only in-frame clonotypes and omits some of them. Of roughly 120,000 clones detected, 15% to 19% appear once; the ten largest clones hold under 2%. Whole-study results and caveats: In a later analysis, TCR beta V- and J-gene trimming was associated with a missense DCLRE1C variant. The availability of immune exposure information extended only to CMV serostatus. Researchers counted 180 or so TCR beta chains as cytomegalovirus-associated.

The germline V and J ends were trimmed by 0 bases and 2 bases, with 8 bases remaining between them. The CDR3 contains 15 residues. The V gene's germline CDR1 is SGHTA and CDR2 FQGNSA. Input material: PBMCs. The receptor's source is a woman aged 18 to 35 in good health and CMV-seronegative. This chain joins TRBV7-2 and TRBJ2-1; D is uncertain. The CDR3 DNA reads as TGTGCCAGCAGCTTAGCTGTAGCTCCCTACAATGAGCAGTTCTTC. Protein: CASSLAVAPYNEQFF.